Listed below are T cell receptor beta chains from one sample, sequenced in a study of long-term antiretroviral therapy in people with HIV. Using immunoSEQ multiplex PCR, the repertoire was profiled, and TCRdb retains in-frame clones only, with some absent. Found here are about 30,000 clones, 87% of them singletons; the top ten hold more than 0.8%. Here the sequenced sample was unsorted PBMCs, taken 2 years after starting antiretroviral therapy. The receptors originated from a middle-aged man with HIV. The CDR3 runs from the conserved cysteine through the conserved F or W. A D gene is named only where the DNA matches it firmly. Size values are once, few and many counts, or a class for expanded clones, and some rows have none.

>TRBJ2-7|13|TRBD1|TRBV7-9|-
TGTGCCAGCAGCCTGGGACAGGTGAACGAGCAGTACTTC
CASSLGQVNEQYF
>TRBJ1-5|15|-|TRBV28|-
TGTGCCAGCAGTTTAAGGCAGGAGGGCAATCAGCCCCAGCATTTT
CASSLRQEGNQPQHF
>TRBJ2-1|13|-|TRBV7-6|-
TGTGCCAGCAGCCCGGACTGGAACAATGAGCAGTTCTTC
CASSPDWNNEQFF
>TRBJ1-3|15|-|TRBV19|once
TGTGCCAGTAGTGCCCACCTGGTATCCGGAAACACCATATATTTT
CASSAHLVSGNTIYF
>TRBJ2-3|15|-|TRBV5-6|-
TGTGCCAGCAGCTTTGGAGTCCGAAGCACAGATACGCAGTATTTT
CASSFGVRSTDTQYF
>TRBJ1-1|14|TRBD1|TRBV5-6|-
TGTGCCAGCAGCCCGACAGGGATGAACACTGAAGCTTTCTTT
CASSPTGMNTEAFF
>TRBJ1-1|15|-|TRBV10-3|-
TGTGCCATCAGTGAGAACTTAGGTAAAGGGGAATCGGCTTTCTTT
CAISENLGKGESAFF
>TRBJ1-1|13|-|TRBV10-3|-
TGTGCCATCAGTGAGTCCGGTAACACTGAAGCTTTCTTT
CAISESGNTEAFF
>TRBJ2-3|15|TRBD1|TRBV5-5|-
TGTGCCAGCAGCCCTGGGCAGGGGGAAGCAGATACGCAGTATTTT
CASSPGQGEADTQYF
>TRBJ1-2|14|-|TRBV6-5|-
TGTGCCAGCAGCGCAGGGTCCGCCTCGTCGGGCTACACCTTC
CASSAGSASSGYTF
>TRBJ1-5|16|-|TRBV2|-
TGTGCCAGCAGGTCGGGAAGGGGCTGGAGCAATCAGCCCCAGCATTTT
CASRSGRGWSNQPQHF
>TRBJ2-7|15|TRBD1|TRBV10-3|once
TGTGCCATCAGTGAGTCCTCCGGACAGGGTTTCGAGCAGTACTTC
CAISESSGQGFEQYF
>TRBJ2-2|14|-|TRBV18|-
TGTGCCAGCTCATCCCGGGACTCTACCGGGGAGCTGTTTTTT
CASSSRDSTGELFF
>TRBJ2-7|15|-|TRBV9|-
TGTGCCAGCAGCGTAGAGGGGTCAGACTACTACGAGCAGTACTTC
CASSVEGSDYYEQYF